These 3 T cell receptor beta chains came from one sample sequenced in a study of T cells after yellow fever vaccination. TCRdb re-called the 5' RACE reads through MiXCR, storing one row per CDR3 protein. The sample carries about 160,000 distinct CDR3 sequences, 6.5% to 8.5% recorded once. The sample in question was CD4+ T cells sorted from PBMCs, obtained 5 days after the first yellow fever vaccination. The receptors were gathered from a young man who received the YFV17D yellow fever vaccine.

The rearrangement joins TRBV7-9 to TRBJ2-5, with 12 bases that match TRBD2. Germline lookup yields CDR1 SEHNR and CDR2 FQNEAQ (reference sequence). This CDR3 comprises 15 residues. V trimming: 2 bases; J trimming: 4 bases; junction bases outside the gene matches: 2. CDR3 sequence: CASSLLAGGTETQYF. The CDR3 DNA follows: TGTGCCAGCAGCTTACTAGCGGGGGGGACAGAGACCCAGTACTTC. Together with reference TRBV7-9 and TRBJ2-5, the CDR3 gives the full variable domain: DTGVSQNPRHKITKRGQNVTFRCDPISEHNRLYWYRQTLGQGPEFLTYFQNEAQLEKSRLLSDRFSAERPKGSFSTLEIQRTEQGDSAMYLCASSLLAGGTETQYFGPGTRLLVL.

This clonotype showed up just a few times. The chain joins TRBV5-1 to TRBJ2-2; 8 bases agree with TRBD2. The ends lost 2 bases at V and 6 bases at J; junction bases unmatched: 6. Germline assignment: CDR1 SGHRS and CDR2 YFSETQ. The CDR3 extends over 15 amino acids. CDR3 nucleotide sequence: TGCGCCAGCAGCTTCAAGCGGGGGCTGGCCGGGGAGCTGTTTTTT. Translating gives CASSFKRGLAGELFF.

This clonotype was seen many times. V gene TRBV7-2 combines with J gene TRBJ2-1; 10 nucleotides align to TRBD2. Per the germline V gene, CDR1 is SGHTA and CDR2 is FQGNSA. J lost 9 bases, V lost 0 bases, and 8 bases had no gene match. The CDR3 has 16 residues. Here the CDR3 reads CASSLATQAGGGEQFF. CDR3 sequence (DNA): TGTGCCAGCAGCTTAGCGACGCAAGCGGGGGGGGGTGAGCAGTTCTTC.